This T cell receptor (beta chain) was recorded in a study of T cell responses to AZD1222 COVID-19 vaccine. Notes on the study in general: Among spike-specific TCRs, nearly half reportedly target unmutated variant regions.

About this clone: What it recognizes is unknown.

Sequencing was performed with immunoSEQ multiplex PCR; in TCRdb, only in-frame clones are kept and a portion is missing. The data show 200,000 or so clones, around 93% seen once. The CDR3 runs to 17 residues. CDR1 and CDR2 (germline): LGHDT, YNNKEL (reference sequence). V lost 0 bases, J lost 6 bases, and 8 bases stayed unmatched. The sequences come from peripheral blood, collected on day 0 of AZD1222 vaccination. V and J are TRBV3-1 (or the pseudogene TRBV3-2) and TRBJ2-1; 10 nucleotides line up with TRBD2. The TCR sequence derives from an adult in good health. The CDR3 DNA reads TGTGCCAGCAGCCAAGATCGGGGGACTAGCGAGTCCAATGAGCAGTTCTTC. This gives the protein CASSQDRGTSESNEQFF.